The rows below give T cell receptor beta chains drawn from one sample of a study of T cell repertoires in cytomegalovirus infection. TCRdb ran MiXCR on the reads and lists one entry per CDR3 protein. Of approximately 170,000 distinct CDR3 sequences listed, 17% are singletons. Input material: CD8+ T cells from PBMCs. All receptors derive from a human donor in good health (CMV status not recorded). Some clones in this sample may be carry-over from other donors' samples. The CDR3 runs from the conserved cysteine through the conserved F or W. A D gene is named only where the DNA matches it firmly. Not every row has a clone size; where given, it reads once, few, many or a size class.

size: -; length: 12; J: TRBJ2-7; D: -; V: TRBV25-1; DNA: TGTGCCAGCAGTGTCGGGACCTACGAGCAGTACTTC; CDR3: CASSVGTYEQYF
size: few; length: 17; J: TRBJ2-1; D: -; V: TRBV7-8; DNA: TGTGCCAGCAGCGAAGCGGCCTTCCCTTCTCCTTACAATGAGCAGTTCTTC; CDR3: CASSEAAFPSPYNEQFF
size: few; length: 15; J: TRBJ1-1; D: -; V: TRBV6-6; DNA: TGTGCCAGCAGTTACTACGGGGAGGTGCTCCCTGAAGCTTTCTTT; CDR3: CASSYYGEVLPEAFF
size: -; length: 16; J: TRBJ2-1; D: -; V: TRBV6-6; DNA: TGTGCCAGCAGCCTAACGTCTGAGGGCTCCTACAATGAGCAGTTCTTC; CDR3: CASSLTSEGSYNEQFF
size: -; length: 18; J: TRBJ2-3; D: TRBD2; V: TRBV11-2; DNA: TGTGCCAGCAGCTTAGCTTTCGCTAGCGGGAGATCCACAGATACGCAGTATTTT; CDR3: CASSLAFASGRSTDTQYF
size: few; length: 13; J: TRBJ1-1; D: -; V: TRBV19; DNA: TGTGCCAGTCGCCGGGAGGGTTTGACTGAAGCTTTCTTT; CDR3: CASRREGLTEAFF
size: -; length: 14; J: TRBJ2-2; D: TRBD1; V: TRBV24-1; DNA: TGTGCCACCAGAGGACAGGGGAGGACCGGGGAGCTGTCTTTT; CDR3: CATRGQGRTGELSF
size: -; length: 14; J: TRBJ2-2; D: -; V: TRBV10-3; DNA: TGTGCCATCAGTGAGGTCGGTAGTCCCGGGGAGCTGTTTTTT; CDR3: CAISEVGSPGELFF
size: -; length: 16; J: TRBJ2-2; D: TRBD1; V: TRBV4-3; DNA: TGCGCCAGCAGCCCTACCCGGGACAGGGTTACCGGGGAGCTGTTTTTT; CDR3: CASSPTRDRVTGELFF
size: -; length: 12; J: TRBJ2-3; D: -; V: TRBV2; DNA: TGTGCCAGCTTGACGGGGGAAAACCGGAGATCATTT; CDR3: CASLTGENRRSF
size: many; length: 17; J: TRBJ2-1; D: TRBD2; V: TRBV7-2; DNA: TGTGCCAGCAGCTTAGGAGAAGGGCTAGCGGATTACAATGAGCAGTTCTTC; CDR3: CASSLGEGLADYNEQFF
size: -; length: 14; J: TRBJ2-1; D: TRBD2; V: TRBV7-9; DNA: TGTGCCAGCAGCTTAGGGGGACTAGCGGGAGCGCAGTTCTTC; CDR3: CASSLGGLAGAQFF
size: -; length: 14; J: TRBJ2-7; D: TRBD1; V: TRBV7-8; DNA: TGTGCCAGCAGAAAGAGGGACAGATCCTACGAGCAGTACTTC; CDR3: CASRKRDRSYEQYF
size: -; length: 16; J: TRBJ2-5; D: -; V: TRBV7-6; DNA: TGTGCCAGCAGCTTAGCGCTTGACAGCCTCCAAGAGACCCAGTACTTC; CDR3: CASSLALDSLQETQYF
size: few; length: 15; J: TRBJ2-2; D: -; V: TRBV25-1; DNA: TGTGCCAGCAGTGTCCGGGACACTTACACCGGGGAGCTGTTTTTT; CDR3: CASSVRDTYTGELFF
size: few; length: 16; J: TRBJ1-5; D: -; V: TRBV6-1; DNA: TGTGCCAGCAGTCCCCATTCCATGGGGCGCGATCAGCCCCAGCATTTT; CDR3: CASSPHSMGRDQPQHF
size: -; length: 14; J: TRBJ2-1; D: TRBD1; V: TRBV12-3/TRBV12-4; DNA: TGTGCCAGCAGTTTATCGGGACAGGAGGGTGAGCAGTTCTTC; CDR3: CASSLSGQEGEQFF
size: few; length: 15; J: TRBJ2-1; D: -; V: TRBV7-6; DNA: TGTGCCAGCAGCTTAGCTAAGGGACTCCGCAATGAGCAGTTCTTC; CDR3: CASSLAKGLRNEQFF
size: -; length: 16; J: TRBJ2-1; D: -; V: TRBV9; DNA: TGTGCCAGCAGCGTAGAAGGGGGGAGACAATACAATGAGCAGTTCTTC; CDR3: CASSVEGGRQYNEQFF
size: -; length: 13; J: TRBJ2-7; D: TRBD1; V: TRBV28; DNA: TGTGCCAGCAGTGGGGACAGCTATTACGAGCAGTACTTC; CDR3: CASSGDSYYEQYF
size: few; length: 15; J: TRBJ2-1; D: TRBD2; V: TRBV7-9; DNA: TGTGCCAGCAGCATGACTAGCGGGAGTTACAATGAGCAGTTCTTC; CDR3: CASSMTSGSYNEQFF
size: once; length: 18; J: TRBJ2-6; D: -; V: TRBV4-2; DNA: TGTGCCAGCACCCTATTGACCGGGGGAATTGGTGGGGCCAACGTCCTGACTTTC; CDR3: CASTLLTGGIGGANVLTF
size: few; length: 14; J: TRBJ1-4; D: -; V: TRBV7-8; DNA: TGTGCCAGCAGCTTCGGACCCTACAATGAAAAACTGTTTTTT; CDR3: CASSFGPYNEKLFF
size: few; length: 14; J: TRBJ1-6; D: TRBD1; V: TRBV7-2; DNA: TGTGCCAGCAGCTGGACAGGGACGGATTCACCCCTCCACTTT; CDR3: CASSWTGTDSPLHF
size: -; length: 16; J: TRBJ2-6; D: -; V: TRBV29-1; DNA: TGCAGCGTTGTTGGGGGAAAGGATGCTGGGGCCAACGTCCTGACTTTC; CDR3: CSVVGGKDAGANVLTF
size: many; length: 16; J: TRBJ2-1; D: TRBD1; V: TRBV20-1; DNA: TGCAGTGCCCACCCCCCGGACAGGGTGAACTACAATGAGCAGTTCTTC; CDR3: CSAHPPDRVNYNEQFF
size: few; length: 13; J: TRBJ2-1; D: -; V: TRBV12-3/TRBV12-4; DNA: TGTGCCAGCAGTAAGAAAGCCAACAATGAGCAGTTCTTC; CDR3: CASSKKANNEQFF
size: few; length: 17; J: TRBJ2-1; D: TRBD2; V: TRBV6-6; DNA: TGTGCCAGCAGTTATTCCCCAGCGGGGATGCGGGCCAATGAGCAGTTCTTC; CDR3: CASSYSPAGMRANEQFF
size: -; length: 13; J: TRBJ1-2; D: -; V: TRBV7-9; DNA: TGTGCCAGCAGCCCGACCCCTTCGGACGGCTACACCTTC; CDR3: CASSPTPSDGYTF
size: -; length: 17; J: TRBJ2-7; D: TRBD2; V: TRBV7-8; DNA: TGTGCCAGCAGCGGGGGACTAGCGGGAGAAATCCTCGACGAGCAGTACTTC; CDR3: CASSGGLAGEILDEQYF
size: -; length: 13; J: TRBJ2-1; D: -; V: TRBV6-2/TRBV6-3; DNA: TGTGCCAGCAGTTACGCTGACTATAATGAGCAGTTCTTC; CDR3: CASSYADYNEQFF
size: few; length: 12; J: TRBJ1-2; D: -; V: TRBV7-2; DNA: TGTGCCAGCAGCTTAGGGGTACATGGCTACACCTTC; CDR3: CASSLGVHGYTF
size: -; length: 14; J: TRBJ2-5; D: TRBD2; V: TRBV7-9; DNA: TGTGCCAGCACGACTAGCGGGAGTGAGGAGACCCAGTACTTC; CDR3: CASTTSGSEETQYF
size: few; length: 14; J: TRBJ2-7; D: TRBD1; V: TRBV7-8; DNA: TGTGCCAGCAGCCCCCCGGGACAGGGATACGAGCAGTACTTC; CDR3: CASSPPGQGYEQYF
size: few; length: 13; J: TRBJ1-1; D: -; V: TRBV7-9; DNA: TGTGCCAGCAGCCCGGGGGGGGCAATTGAAGCTTTCTTT; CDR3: CASSPGGAIEAFF
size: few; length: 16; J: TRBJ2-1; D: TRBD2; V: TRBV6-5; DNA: TGTGCCAGCAGTTACTCTCAGCGGGGATTCTACAATGAGCAGTTCTTC; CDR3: CASSYSQRGFYNEQFF
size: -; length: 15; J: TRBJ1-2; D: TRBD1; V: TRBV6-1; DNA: TGTGCCAGCAGTCCCGCCGGGACAGGGATGAGGGGCTACACCTTC; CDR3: CASSPAGTGMRGYTF
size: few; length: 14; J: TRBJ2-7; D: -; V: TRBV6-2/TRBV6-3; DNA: TGTGCCAGCACCAACAGGCCAGGCCCCTACGAGCAGTACTTC; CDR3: CASTNRPGPYEQYF
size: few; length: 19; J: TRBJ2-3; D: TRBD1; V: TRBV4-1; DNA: TGCGCCAGCAGCCAAGATCGTTGGCGGACAGGGGGAGGCACAGATACGCAGTATTTT; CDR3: CASSQDRWRTGGGTDTQYF
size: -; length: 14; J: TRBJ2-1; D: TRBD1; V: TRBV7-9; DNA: TGTGCCAGCAGCGGGGACAGCTCCTACAATGAGCAGTTCTTC; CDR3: CASSGDSSYNEQFF
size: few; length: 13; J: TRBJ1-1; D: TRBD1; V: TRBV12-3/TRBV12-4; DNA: TGTGCCAGCAGTTTACGGGACAGGGATGAAGCTTTCTTT; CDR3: CASSLRDRDEAFF
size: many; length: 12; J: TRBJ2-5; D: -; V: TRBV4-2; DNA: TGTGCCAGCAGCCATCCCCAAGAGACCCAGTACTTC; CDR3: CASSHPQETQYF
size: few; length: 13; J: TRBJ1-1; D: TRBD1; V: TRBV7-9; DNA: TGTGCCAGCAGAGAGACAGGGTACACTGAAGCTTTCTTT; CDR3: CASRETGYTEAFF
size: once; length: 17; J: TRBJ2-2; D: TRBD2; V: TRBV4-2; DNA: TGTGCCAGCAGCCAAGCAACTAGCGGGGGGGGGACCGGGGAGCTGTTTTTT; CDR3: CASSQATSGGGTGELFF
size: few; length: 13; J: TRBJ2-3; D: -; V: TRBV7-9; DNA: TGTGCCAGCAGGTCCGGTGGGACAGATACGCAGTATTTT; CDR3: CASRSGGTDTQYF
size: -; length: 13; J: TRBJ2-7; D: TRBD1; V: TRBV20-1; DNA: TGCAGTGCTAGGGACAGGGGCACCTACGAGCAGTACTTC; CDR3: CSARDRGTYEQYF
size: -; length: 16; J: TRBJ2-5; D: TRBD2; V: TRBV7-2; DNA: TGTGCCAGCAGCTTGGAAGCGGGGGGGCCGGGTGAGACCCAGTACTTC; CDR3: CASSLEAGGPGETQYF
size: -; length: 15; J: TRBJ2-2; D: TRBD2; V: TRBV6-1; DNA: TGTGCCAGCAGTAGAAGCGGGAGGGCCAACGGGGAGCTGTTTTTT; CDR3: CASSRSGRANGELFF
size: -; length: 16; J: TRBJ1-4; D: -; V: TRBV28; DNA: TGTGCCAGCAGTTTATCGGTAGGGGGGAGGAATGAAAAACTGTTTTTT; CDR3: CASSLSVGGRNEKLFF
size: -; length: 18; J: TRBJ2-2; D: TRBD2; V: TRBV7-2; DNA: TGTGCCAGCAGTTGGCCGGGACTAGCGACCGAGAGCACCGGGGAGCTGTTTTTT; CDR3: CASSWPGLATESTGELFF
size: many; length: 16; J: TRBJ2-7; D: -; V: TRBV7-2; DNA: TGTGCCAGCAGCTTAGTTCGAGCAGGGGAGCGGTACGAGCAGTACTTC; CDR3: CASSLVRAGERYEQYF
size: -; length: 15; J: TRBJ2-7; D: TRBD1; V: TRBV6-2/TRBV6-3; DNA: TGTGCCAGCAGTTACTCGAAGGACAGGACGTACGAGCAGTACTTC; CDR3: CASSYSKDRTYEQYF
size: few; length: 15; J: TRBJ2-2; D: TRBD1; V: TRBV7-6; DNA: TGTGCCAGCAGCTTACGGGACAGGGTCTCCGGGGAGCTGTTTTTT; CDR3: CASSLRDRVSGELFF